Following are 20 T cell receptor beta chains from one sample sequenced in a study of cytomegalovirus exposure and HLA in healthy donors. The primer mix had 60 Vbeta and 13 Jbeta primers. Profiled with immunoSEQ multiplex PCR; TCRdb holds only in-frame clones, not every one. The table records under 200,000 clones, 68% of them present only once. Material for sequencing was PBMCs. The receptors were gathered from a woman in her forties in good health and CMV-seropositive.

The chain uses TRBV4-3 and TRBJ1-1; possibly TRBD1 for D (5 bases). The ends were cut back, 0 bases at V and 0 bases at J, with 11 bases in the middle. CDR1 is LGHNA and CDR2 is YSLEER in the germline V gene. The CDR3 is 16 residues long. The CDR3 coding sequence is TGCGCCAGCAGCCAAGAGAAAGGGACTCTGAACACTGAAGCTTTCTTT. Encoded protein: CASSQEKGTLNTEAFF.

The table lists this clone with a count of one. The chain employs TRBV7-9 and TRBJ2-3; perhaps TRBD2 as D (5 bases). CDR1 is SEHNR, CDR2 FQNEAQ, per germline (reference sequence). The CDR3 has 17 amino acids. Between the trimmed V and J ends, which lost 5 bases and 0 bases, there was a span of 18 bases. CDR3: CASSPRGGPSSTDTQYF. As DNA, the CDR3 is TGTGCCAGCAGCCCTCGAGGAGGCCCCTCTAGCACAGATACGCAGTATTTT.

The CDR3 spells CASSPAGSYEQYF. Here the CDR3 DNA reads TGTGCCAGCTCACCTGCGGGGAGCTACGAGCAGTACTTC. This chain links TRBV18 with TRBJ2-7, with D tentatively TRBD2 (6 bases). Trimming pared 3 bases from V and 3 bases from J, leaving 9 bases between. CDR1 KGHSH and CDR2 LQKENI come from the germline V gene. The CDR3 consists of 13 residues.

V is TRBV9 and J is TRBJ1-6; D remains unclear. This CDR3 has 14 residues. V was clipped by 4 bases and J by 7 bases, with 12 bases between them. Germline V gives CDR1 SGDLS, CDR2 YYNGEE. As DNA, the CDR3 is TGTGCCAGCAGCTTCGCGGCTGAAAATTCACCCCTCCACTTT. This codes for CASSFAAENSPLHF.

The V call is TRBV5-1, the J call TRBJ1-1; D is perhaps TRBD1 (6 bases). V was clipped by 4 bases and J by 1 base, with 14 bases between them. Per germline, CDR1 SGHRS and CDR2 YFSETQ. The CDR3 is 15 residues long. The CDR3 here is CASSPKVQGNTEAFF. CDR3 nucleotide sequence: TGCGCCAGCAGCCCTAAAGTACAGGGGAACACTGAAGCTTTCTTT.

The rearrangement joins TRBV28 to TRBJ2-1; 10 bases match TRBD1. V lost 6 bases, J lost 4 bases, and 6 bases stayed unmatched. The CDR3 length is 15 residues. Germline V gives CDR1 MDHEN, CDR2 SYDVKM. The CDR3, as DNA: TGTGCCAGCAGCCCGGGACAGGGGTCGTACAATGAGCAGTTCTTC. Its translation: CASSPGQGSYNEQFF.

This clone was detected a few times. The CDR3 protein is CASSLNAGAGNEQFF. The DNA for the CDR3 is TGCGCCAGCAGCTTGAACGCGGGAGCGGGGAATGAGCAGTTCTTC. This chain connects TRBV5-1 to TRBJ2-1; TRBD2 aligns across 7 bases. Germline-derived CDR1 and CDR2 are SGHRS and YFSETQ. The CDR3 extends over 15 amino acids. With V trimmed by 1 base and J by 7 bases, 8 bases remained unmatched. Drawing the rest from reference TRBV5-1 and TRBJ2-1, the complete variable domain is KAGVTQTPRYLIKTRGQQVTLSCSPISGHRSVSWYQQTPGQGLQFLFEYFSETQRNKGNFPGRFSGRQFSNSRSEMNVSTLELGDSALYLCASSLNAGAGNEQFFGPGTRLTVL.

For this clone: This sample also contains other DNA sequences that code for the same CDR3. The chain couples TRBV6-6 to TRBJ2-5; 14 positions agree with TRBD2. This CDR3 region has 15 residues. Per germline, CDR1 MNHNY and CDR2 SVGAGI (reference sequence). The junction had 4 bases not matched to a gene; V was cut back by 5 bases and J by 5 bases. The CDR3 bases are TGTGCCAGCAGTCCGGGACTAGCGGGAGTTGAGACCCAGTACTTC. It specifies CASSPGLAGVETQYF.

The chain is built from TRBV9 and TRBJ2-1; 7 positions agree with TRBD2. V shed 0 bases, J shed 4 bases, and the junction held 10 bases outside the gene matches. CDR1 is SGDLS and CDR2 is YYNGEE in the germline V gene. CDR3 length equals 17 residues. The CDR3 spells CASSVAEEGGKYNEQFF. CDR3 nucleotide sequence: TGTGCCAGCAGCGTAGCTGAGGAGGGAGGGAAGTACAATGAGCAGTTCTTC.

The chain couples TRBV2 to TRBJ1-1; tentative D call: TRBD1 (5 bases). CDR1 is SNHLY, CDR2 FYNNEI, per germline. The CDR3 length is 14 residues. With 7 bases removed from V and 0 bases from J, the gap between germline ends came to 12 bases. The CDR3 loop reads CASTREQMNTEAFF. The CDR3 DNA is TGTGCCAGCACCAGGGAACAAATGAACACTGAAGCTTTCTTT.

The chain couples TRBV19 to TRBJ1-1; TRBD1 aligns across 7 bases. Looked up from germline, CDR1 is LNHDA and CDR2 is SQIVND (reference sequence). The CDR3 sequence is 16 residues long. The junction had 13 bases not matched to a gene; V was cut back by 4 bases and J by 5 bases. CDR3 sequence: CASSTTTLQGPTEAFF. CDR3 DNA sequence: TGTGCCAGTAGTACCACTACTTTACAGGGGCCAACTGAAGCTTTCTTT.

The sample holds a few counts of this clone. Here the CDR3 reads CAISNGEKLFF. CDR3 DNA: TGTGCCATCAGCAACGGGGAAAAACTGTTTTTT. This rearrangement joins TRBV10-3 to TRBJ1-4; D is uncertain. The ends were cut back, 6 bases at V and 8 bases at J, with 7 bases in the middle. This CDR3 region has 11 residues. Germline CDR1 ENHRY, CDR2 SYGVKD.

The CDR3 DNA is TGTGCCAGTAGTCGCAGGGACAATCAGCCCCAGCATTTT. It specifies CASSRRDNQPQHF. V usage is TRBV19 and J usage is TRBJ1-5; TRBD1 is a possible D gene (5 bases). The V end lost 5 bases, the J end lost 3 bases, and 8 bases lay between the germline ends. The germline V gene has CDR1 LNHDA and CDR2 SQIVND (reference sequence). CDR3 size: 13 residues.

The CDR3 nucleotides read TGTGCCAGCAGCTCCAGGGGGACAGATACGCAGTATTTT. Protein sequence: CASSSRGTDTQYF. The chain is built from TRBV5-4 and TRBJ2-3, with 7 positions matching TRBD1. The length of the CDR3 is 13 residues. Germline V gene lookup returns CDR1 SGHNT and CDR2 YYREEE (reference sequence). Trimming cost V 3 bases and J 3 bases; bases outside gene matches: 1.

CDR3 amino acids: CASGLVRNGMGEKLFF. The CDR3 coding sequence is TGTGCTAGTGGTTTGGTAAGAAACGGGATGGGCGAAAAACTGTTTTTT. The chain employs TRBV12-5 and TRBJ1-4; D unresolved. This CDR3 region has 16 residues. CDR1 and CDR2 (germline): LGHNT, FRNRAP. V lost 0 bases and J lost 8, with 16 bases in between.

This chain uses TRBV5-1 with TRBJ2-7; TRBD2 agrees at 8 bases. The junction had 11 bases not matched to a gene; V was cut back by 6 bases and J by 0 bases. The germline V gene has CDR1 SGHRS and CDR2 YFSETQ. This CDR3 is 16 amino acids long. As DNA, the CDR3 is TGCGCCAGCAACTATTTCGCTAGCGGGCCCTCCTACGAGCAGTACTTC. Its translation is CASNYFASGPSYEQYF.

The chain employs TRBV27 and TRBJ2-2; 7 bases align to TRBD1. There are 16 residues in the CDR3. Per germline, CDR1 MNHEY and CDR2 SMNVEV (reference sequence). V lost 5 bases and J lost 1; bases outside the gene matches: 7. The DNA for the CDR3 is TGTGCCAGCAGTACAATGTGGACAGGGAACACCGGGGAGCTGTTTTTT. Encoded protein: CASSTMWTGNTGELFF.

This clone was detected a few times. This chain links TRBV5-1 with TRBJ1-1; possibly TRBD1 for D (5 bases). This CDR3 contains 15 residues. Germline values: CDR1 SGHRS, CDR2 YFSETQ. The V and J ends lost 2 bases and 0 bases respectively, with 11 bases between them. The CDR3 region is CASSFGGVMNTEAFF. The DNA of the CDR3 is TGCGCCAGCAGCTTCGGGGGAGTAATGAACACTGAAGCTTTCTTT.

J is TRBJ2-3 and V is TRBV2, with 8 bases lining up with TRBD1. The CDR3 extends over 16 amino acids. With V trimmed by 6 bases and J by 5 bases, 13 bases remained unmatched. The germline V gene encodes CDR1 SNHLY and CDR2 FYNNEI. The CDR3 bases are TGTGCCAGCAGCTATAATCAGGGGGCTATGGAAGATACGCAGTATTTT. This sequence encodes CASSYNQGAMEDTQYF.

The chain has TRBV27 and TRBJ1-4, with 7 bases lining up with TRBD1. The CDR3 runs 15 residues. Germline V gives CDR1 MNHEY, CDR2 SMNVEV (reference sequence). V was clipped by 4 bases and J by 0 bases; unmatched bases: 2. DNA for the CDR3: TGTGCCAGCAGTTCCACAGGGGCAACTAATGAAAAACTGTTTTTT. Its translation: CASSSTGATNEKLFF.